The 6 T cell receptor beta chains reported below all come from one sample, sequenced in a study of preoperative IRX-2 immunotherapy in early breast cancer. Measured with immunoSEQ multiplex PCR; TCRdb has only the in-frame clones, and not every one. Of about 26,000 clones listed, about 90% are singletons. As to treatment: preoperative locoregional IRX-2 cytokine immunotherapy. Specimen collection occurred from a patient treated with IRX-2 immunotherapy. The receptor set was obtained from a human donor with breast cancer.

The CDR3 DNA reads as TGTGCCAGCAGCCCCCCCTCCCGGGACACTGAAGCTTTCTTT. This translates into CASSPPSRDTEAFF. The V and J genes are TRBV5-6 and TRBJ1-1; D uncertain. The V gene lost 4 bases and the J gene lost 3 bases, with 13 bases spanning the gap. The length of the CDR3 is 14 residues. Germline-derived CDR1 and CDR2 are SGHDT and YYEEEE. Complete variable domain (other parts from reference TRBV5-6 and TRBJ1-1): DAGVTQSPTHLIKTRGQQVTLRCSPKSGHDTVSWYQQALGQGPQFIFQYYEEEERQRGNFPDRFSGHQFPNYSSELNVNALLLGDSALYLCASSPPSRDTEAFFGQGTRLTVV.

V gene TRBV19 combines with J gene TRBJ2-2; D is possibly TRBD1 (5 bases). The germline gives CDR1 LNHDA, CDR2 SQIVND (reference sequence). V was trimmed by 7 bases and J by 5 bases, leaving 11 bases between them. The CDR3 consists of 13 residues. The DNA for the CDR3 is TGTGCCAGTAAAACGACAGTAACCGGGGAGCTGTTTTTT. This gives the protein CASKTTVTGELFF.

The chain has TRBV7-6 and TRBJ2-7; D call uncertain. Trimming removed 5 bases at V and 9 bases at J, with 8 bases between. In germline, CDR1 is SGHVS, CDR2 FNYEAQ. The CDR3 covers 10 residues. The CDR3 coding sequence is TGTGCCAGCAGCCGCCCGGGGCAGTACTTC. Protein: CASSRPGQYF.

About this clone: One end of the junction does not line up with germline, which may come from a read error. The J gene is TRBJ2-3, the V gene TRBV6-1; possible D gene TRBD1, 6 bases. The CDR3 totals 15 residues. In germline, CDR1 is MNHNS, CDR2 SASEGT. Here the CDR3 reads CASTEGTYDLDTQYF. CDR3 DNA sequence: TGTGCCAGCACTGAAGGGACATACGATTTAGATACGCAGTATTTT.

The V call is TRBV6-6, the J call TRBJ2-7; D is undetermined. Germline values: CDR1 MNHNY, CDR2 SVGAGI (reference sequence). Between the trimmed V and J ends, which lost 0 bases and 3 bases, there was a span of 6 bases. The CDR3 totals 13 residues. The CDR3 nucleotides are TGTGCCAGCAGTTACTCCAAAAACTACGAGCAGTACTTC. Translating it yields CASSYSKNYEQYF.

This clone appeared a single time. The chain has TRBV6-5 and TRBJ2-3, with 9 bases matching TRBD2. The CDR3 is made up of 14 amino acids. The V gene's germline CDR1 is MNHEY and CDR2 SVGAGI. V lost 8 bases to trimming and J lost 5 bases; unmatched junction nucleotides: 8. The DNA for the CDR3 is TGTGCCAGCCGGCTAGCGGGGCAAAGAGATACGCAGTATTTT. It encodes CASRLAGQRDTQYF.